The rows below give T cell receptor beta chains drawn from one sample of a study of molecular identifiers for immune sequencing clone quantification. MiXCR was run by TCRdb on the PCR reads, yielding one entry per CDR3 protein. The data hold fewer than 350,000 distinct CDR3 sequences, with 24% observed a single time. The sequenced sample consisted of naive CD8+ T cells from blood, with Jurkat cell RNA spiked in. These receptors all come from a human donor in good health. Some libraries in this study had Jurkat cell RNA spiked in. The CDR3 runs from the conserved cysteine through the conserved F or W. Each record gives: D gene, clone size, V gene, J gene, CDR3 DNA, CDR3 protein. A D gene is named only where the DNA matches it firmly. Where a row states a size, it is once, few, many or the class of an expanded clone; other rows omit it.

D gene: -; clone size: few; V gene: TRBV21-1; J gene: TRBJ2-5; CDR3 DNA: TGTGCCAGCCTACCAGGGGGCTTGGAGACCCAGTACTTC; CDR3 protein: CASLPGGLETQYF
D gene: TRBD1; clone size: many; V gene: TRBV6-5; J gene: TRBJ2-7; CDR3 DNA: TGTGCCAGCAGTTACTGGGGGACAGGGGCCGAGCAGTACTTC; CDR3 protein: CASSYWGTGAEQYF
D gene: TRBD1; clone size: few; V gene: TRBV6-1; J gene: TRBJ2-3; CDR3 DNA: TGTGCCAGCAGTGAAACCCAACTTGAGACAGGGCGATTGAGCACAGATACGCAGTATTTT; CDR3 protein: CASSETQLETGRLSTDTQYF
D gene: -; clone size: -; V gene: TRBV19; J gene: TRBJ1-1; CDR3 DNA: TGTGCCAGTAGTTACAGGACCACTGAAGCTTTATTT; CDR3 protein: CASSYRTTEALF
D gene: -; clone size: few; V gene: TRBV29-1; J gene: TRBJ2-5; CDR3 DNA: TGCAGCGTCATTTTTCTCCGCCTCCAAGAGACCCAGTACTTC; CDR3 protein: CSVIFLRLQETQYF
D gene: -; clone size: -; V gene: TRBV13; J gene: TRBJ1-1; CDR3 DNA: TGTGCCAGCAGCTCACTCCGGATCGGGGCTGAAGCTTTCTTT; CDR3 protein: CASSSLRIGAEAFF
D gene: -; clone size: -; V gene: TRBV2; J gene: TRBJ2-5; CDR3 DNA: TGTGCCAGCAGTGGGGGGACAAGTCAAGAGACCCAGTACTTC; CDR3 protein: CASSGGTSQETQYF
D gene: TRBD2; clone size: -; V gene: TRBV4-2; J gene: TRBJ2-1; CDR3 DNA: TGTGCCAGCAGCCAAGAAGTCAGGACTAGCGGATACAATGAGCAGTTCTTC; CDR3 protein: CASSQEVRTSGYNEQFF
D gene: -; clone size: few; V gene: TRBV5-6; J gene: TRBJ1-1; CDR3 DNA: TGTGCCAGCAGGGGGGGAGGGATGAACACTGAAGCTTTCTTT; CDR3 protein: CASRGGGMNTEAFF
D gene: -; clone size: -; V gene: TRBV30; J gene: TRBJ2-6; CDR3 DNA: TGTGCCTGGAGGGTGGGGACAACCGGATTCTCTGGGGCCAACGTCCTGACTTTC; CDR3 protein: CAWRVGTTGFSGANVLTF
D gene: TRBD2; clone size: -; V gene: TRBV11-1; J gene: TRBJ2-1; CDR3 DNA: TGTGCCAGCAGCTCGAGAACTAGCGGGAGTAATGAGCAGTTCTTC; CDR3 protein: CASSSRTSGSNEQFF
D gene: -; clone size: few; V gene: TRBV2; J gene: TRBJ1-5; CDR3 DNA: TGTGCCAGCAGTGAAAAACAGGGTATTAGCAATCAGCCCCAGCATTTT; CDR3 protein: CASSEKQGISNQPQHF
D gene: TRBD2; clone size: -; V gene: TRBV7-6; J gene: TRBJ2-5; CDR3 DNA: TGTGCCAGCAGCTTAGTTCGGGCGGGAGGGGAAGAGACCCAGTACTTC; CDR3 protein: CASSLVRAGGEETQYF
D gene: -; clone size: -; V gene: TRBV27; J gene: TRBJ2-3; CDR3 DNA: TGTGCCAGCAGCGCTAGACAGTCCGTGGATACGCAGTATTTT; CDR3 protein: CASSARQSVDTQYF
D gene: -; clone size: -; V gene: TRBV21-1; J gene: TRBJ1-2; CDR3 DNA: TGTGCCAGCAGCACCATACAGGGGGGATTCTATAGCTACACCTTC; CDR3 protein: CASSTIQGGFYSYTF
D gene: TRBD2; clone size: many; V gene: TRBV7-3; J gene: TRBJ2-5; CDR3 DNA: TGTGCCAGCAGGCAACTCGGACTAGAAGAGACCCAGTACTTC; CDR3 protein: CASRQLGLEETQYF
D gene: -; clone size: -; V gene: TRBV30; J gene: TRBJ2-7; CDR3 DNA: TGTGCCTGGAGTCGGGGTTCAGTACCCTACGAGCAGTACTTC; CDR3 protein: CAWSRGSVPYEQYF
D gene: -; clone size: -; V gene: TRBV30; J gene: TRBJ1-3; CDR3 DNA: TGTGCCTGGAGTGGATTGTCGGGAGAGATATATTTT; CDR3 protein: CAWSGLSGEIYF
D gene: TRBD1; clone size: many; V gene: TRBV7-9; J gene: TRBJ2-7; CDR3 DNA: TGTGCCAGCAGCTACGGGACAGGGCTGCTCTACGAGCAGTACTTC; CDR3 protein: CASSYGTGLLYEQYF
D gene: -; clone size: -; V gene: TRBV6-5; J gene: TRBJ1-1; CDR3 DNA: TGTGCCAGCAGTTACGTCCAGAACACTGGGGCTTTCTTT; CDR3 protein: CASSYVQNTGAFF
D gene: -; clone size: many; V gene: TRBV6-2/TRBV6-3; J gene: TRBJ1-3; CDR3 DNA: TGTGCCAGCAGTACCAAAGGACTCTCTGGAAACACCATATATTTT; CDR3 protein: CASSTKGLSGNTIYF
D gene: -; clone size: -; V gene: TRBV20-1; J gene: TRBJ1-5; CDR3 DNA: TGCAGTGCTAGAGATCCGGGGGGGCAGCCCCAGCATTTT; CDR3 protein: CSARDPGGQPQHF
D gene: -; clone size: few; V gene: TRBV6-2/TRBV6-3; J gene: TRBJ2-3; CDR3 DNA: TGTGCCAGCAAACCCCAGGGTTGGGGCGCAGATACGCAGTATTTT; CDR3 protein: CASKPQGWGADTQYF
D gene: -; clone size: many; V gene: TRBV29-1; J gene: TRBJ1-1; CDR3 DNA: TGCAGCGTTGTCCGGGGCACTGAAGCTTTCTTT; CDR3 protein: CSVVRGTEAFF
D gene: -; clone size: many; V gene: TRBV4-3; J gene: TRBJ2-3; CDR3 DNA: TGCGCCAGCAGCCCACGCGGGGCAGATACGCAGTATTTT; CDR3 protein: CASSPRGADTQYF
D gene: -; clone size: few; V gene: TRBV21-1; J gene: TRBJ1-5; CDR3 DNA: TGTGCCAGCAGCATGCCCCCGGGACAGAAAATTTATAGCAATCAGCCCCAGCATTTT; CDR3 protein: CASSMPPGQKIYSNQPQHF
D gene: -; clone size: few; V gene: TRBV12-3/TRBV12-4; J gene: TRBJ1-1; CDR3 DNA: TGTGCCAGCAGTTCGGAAAACAGGGATGAAGCTTTCTTT; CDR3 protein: CASSSENRDEAFF
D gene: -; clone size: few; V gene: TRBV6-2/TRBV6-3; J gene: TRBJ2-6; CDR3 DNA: TGTGCCACCTTCGCGGGCTCTGGGGCCAACGTCCTGACTTTC; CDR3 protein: CATFAGSGANVLTF